Each of the 7 T cell receptor beta chains below was sequenced from the same sample in a study of Graves' ophthalmopathy and Graves' hyperthyroidism. As the template, RNA transcripts were used to amplify TCR beta CDR3 regions. RT-PCR was first run with HTBI primers, then multiplex PCR in a second round. In TCRdb, the multiplex PCR reads were re-called with MiXCR into one record per CDR3 protein. The sample consists of about 390,000 distinct CDR3 sequences, about 18% of them appearing once. The sequencing sample was made of peripheral blood. These TCRs come from an adult woman with stable Graves' hyperthyroidism.

At least ten counts were recorded for this clonotype. The chain recombines TRBV11-2 with TRBJ2-7; D call uncertain. With 1 base removed from V and 0 bases from J, the gap between germline ends came to 13 bases. Germline assignment: CDR1 SGHAT and CDR2 FQNNGV. The CDR3 runs to 16 residues. CDR3 in DNA: TGTGCCAGCAGCTTAGTGGCTTATTCTAGCTCCTACGAGCAGTACTTC. Amino acids: CASSLVAYSSSYEQYF.

This clonotype was observed many times. This sequence joins TRBV15 and TRBJ1-1; tentative D call: TRBD1 (5 bases). The V end lost 1 base, the J end lost 7 bases, and 10 bases lay between the germline ends. The germline gives CDR1 LNHNV, CDR2 YYDKDF (reference sequence). The CDR3 extends over 13 amino acids. The CDR3 here is CATSRGEGFEAFF. CDR3 sequence (DNA): TGTGCCACCAGCAGAGGGGAGGGGTTTGAAGCTTTCTTT.

This clonotype appeared many times. This chain connects TRBV27 to TRBJ2-5; tentatively, D is TRBD1 or TRBD2 (5 bases each). This CDR3 has 15 residues. In germline, CDR1 is MNHEY, CDR2 SMNVEV (reference sequence). V lost 8 bases and J lost 4, with 20 bases in between. The DNA of the CDR3 is TGTGCCAGCGGGTACGGGGCCCGGGGAAGAGAGACCCAGTACTTC. Encoded protein: CASGYGARGRETQYF.

The chain couples TRBV28 to TRBJ1-5; D not resolved. Trimming shortened V by 4 bases and J by 7 bases, and 20 bases separated the two germline ends. Germline loops: CDR1 MDHEN, CDR2 SYDVKM. This CDR3 region has 16 residues. CDR3 bases: TGTGCCAGCAGTTCGGGTCCAAGCTCCTTCGGGCAGCCCCAGCATTTT. This codes for CASSSGPSSFGQPQHF.

This clonotype showed up just a few times. The chain is built from TRBV4-1 and TRBJ2-7; 7 positions agree with TRBD1. Germline V CDR1 and CDR2: MGHRA, YSYEKL. This CDR3 region has 18 residues. The V segment lost 0 bases and the J segment 3 bases; nucleotides outside the gene matches: 14. This CDR3 reads CASSQDPRANRGYYEQYF. CDR3 DNA: TGCGCCAGCAGCCAAGACCCGAGAGCGAACAGGGGATACTACGAGCAGTACTTC.

The rearrangement links TRBV28 to TRBJ2-5, with TRBD2 matching over 11 bases. CDR1 and CDR2 from the germline V gene are MDHEN and SYDVKM. The V and J ends lost 7 bases and 2 bases, in that order; junction bases with no gene match: 6. The CDR3 is 15 residues long. The CDR3 DNA sequence: TGTGCCAGCATGCAGGGACTAGCGGCACAAGAGACCCAGTACTTC. The encoded protein is CASMQGLAAQETQYF.

This clonotype was counted many times. The rearrangement joins TRBV28 to TRBJ2-5, with no clear D. Germline CDR1 MDHEN, CDR2 SYDVKM. This CDR3 region has 12 residues. The V gene lost 2 bases and the J gene lost 6 bases, with 7 bases spanning the gap. The CDR3 DNA sequence: TGTGCCAGCAGTTTAACCGGGCAGACCCAGTACTTC. This encodes CASSLTGQTQYF.